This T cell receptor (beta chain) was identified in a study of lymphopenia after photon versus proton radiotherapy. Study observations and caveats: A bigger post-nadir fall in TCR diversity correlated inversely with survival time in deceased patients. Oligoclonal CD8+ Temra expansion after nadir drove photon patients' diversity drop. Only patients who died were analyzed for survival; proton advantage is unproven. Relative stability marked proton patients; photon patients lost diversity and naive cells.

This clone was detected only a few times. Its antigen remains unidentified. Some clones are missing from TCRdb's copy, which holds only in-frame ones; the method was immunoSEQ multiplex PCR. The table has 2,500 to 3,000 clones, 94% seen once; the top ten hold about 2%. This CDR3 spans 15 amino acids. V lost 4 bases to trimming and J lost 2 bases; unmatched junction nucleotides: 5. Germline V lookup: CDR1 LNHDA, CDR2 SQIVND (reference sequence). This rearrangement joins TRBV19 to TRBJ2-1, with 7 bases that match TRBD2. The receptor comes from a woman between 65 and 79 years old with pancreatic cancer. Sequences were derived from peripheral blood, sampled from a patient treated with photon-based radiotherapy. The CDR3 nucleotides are TGTGCCAGTAGTAGGGGCGGGAGTCCCTACAATGAGCAGTTCTTC. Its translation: CASSRGGSPYNEQFF.